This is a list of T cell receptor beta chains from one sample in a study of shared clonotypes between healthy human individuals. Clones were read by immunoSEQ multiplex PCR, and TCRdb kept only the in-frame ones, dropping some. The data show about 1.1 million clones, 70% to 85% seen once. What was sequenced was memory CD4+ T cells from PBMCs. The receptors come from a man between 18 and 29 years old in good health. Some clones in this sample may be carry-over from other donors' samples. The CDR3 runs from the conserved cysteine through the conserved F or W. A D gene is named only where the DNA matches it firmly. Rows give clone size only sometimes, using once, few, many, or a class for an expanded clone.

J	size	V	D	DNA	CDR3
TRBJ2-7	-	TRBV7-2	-	TGTGCCAGCAGCTTATTGATTGGATCCCCCGTCTACGAGCAGTACTTC	CASSLLIGSPVYEQYF
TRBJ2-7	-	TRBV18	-	TGTGCCAGCTCACGTGGCTTGGACTCCTACGAGCAGTACTTC	CASSRGLDSYEQYF
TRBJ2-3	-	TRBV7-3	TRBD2	TGTGCCAGCAGCCCACAGCCTAGCGGGAGTGGGCCAGATACGCAGTATTTT	CASSPQPSGSGPDTQYF
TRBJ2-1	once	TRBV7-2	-	TGTGCCAGCAGCTTATTACTCCTCTACAATGAGCAGTTCTTC	CASSLLLLYNEQFF
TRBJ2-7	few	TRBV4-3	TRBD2	TGCGCCAGCAGCCCTAGGGCGGGGGGCGCGGACGAGCAGTACTTC	CASSPRAGGADEQYF
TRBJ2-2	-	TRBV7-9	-	TGTGCCAGCAGCTTAGTCGGCGAGGGGGAGCTGTTTTTT	CASSLVGEGELFF
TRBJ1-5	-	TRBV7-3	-	TGTGCCAGCAGCTTAACCAGCCAGCAGCCCCAGCATTTT	CASSLTSQQPQHF
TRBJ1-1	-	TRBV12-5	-	TGTGCTAGTGGTTTTACTTCCCACAGGGTAAACACTGAAGCTTTCTTT	CASGFTSHRVNTEAFF
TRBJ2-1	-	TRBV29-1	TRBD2	TGCAGCGTCAAAAAACTAGCGGGAGGGGACGGTGAGCAGTTCTTC	CSVKKLAGGDGEQFF
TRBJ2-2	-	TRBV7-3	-	TGTGCCAGCAGCCGTGACGGACCAAACACCGGGGAGCTGTTTTTT	CASSRDGPNTGELFF
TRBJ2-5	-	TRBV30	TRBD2	TGTGCCTGGAGTGCAGGACTAGCGGGAGAGACCCAGTACTTC	CAWSAGLAGETQYF
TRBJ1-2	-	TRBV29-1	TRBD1	TGCAGCTTCTATTATCGGACAGGGGGCGGTGGCTACACCTTC	CSFYYRTGGGGYTF
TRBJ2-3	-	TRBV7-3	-	TGTGCCAGCAGCTTAATAGCGGGGACAGGAGGGAGAGGGGGCCTCACAGATACGCAGTATTTT	CASSLIAGTGGRGGLTDTQYF
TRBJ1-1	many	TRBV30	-	TGTGCCTGGAGCGACATTCGTACTGCGAACACTGAAGCTTTCTTT	CAWSDIRTANTEAFF
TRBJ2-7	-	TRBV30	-	TGTGCCTGGAGCAAACTCTACGAGCAGTACTTC	CAWSKLYEQYF
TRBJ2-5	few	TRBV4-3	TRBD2	TGCGCCAGCAGCCACCTCCCACCCTCTAGCGGCCAAGAGACCCAGTACTTC	CASSHLPPSSGQETQYF
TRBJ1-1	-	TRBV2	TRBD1	TGTGCCAGCAGCGACAGGGGAGGGACTGAAGCTTTCTTT	CASSDRGGTEAFF
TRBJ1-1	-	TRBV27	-	TGTGCCAGCAGTTTTGGGACGAACACTGAAGCTTTCTTT	CASSFGTNTEAFF
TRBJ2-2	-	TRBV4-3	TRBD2	TGCGCCAGCAGCCAAGATAAGGTTGGGCTAGCGGGACACACCGGGGAGCTGTTTTTT	CASSQDKVGLAGHTGELFF
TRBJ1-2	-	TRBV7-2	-	TGTGCCAGCAGCTTAGCGGGGGGGAATGGCTACACCTTC	CASSLAGGNGYTF
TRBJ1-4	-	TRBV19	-	TGTGCCAGTAGTCCGCGGGGCAGCAACTTTGCAACTAATGAAAAACTGTTTTTT	CASSPRGSNFATNEKLFF
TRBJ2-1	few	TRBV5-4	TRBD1	TGTGCCAGCAGTCGGGGACAGGGAACCCCCTACAATGAGCAGTTCTTC	CASSRGQGTPYNEQFF
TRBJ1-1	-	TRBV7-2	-	TGTGCCAGCAGCTTAAATGGAGGGTTCACTGAAGCTTTCTTT	CASSLNGGFTEAFF
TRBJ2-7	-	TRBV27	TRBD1	TGTGCCAGCAGTCGAACTCGGGACAGAGATTACGAGCAGTACTTC	CASSRTRDRDYEQYF
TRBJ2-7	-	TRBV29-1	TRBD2	TGCAGCGTAGGCCGCGGACTAGCGGGGATCTACGAGCAGTACTTC	CSVGRGLAGIYEQYF
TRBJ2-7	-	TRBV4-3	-	TGCGCCAGCAGCCAAGAGTGGGGGAATGTATACGAGCAGTACTTC	CASSQEWGNVYEQYF
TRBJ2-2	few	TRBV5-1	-	TGCGCCAGCAGCTTTGGTCCGGGGGCCGGGGAGCTGTTTTTT	CASSFGPGAGELFF
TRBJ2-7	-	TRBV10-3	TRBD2	TGTGCCATCAGTGAGTCGAGCGGGAGCTACGAGCAGTACTTC	CAISESSGSYEQYF
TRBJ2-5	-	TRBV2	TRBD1	TGTGCCAGCAGGGCGCGACAGGGGGCTGGGGGGGAGACCCAGTACTTC	CASRARQGAGGETQYF
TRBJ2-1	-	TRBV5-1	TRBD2	TGCGCCAGCAGCTTGGCGGCTAGCGGGACGTCTGAGCAGTTCTTC	CASSLAASGTSEQFF
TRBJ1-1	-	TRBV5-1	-	TGCGCCAGCAGCTTGGCGTGGGGGCAGGGTGAAGCTTTCTTT	CASSLAWGQGEAFF
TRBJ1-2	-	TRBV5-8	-	TGTGCCAGCAGCTTGCCTTTGGTAGCCGAGGACTATGGCTACACCTTC	CASSLPLVAEDYGYTF
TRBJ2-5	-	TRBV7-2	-	TGTGCCAGCAGCTTAGGCCAGGGGGAGACCCAGTACTTC	CASSLGQGETQYF
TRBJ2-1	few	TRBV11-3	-	TGTGCCAGCAGCTCAAGGGGGACTACAAACAATGAGCAGTTCTTC	CASSSRGTTNNEQFF
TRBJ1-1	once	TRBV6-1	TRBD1	TGTGCCAGCAGGACCGACAGGGTGAACACTGAAGCTTTCTTT	CASRTDRVNTEAFF
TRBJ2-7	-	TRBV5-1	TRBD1	TGCGCCAGCAGCCATACAGGGGAATACTACGAGCAGTACTTC	CASSHTGEYYEQYF
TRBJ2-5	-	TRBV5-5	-	TGTGCCAGCAGCTTGACGTCTACCTTCCAAGAGACCCAGTACTTC	CASSLTSTFQETQYF
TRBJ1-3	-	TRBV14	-	TGTGCCAGCAGCCAGCAGGTAGCTGGAAACACCATATATTTT	CASSQQVAGNTIYF
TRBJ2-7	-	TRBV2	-	TGTGCCAGCAGTTATCCGGGACATAACTCCTACGAGCAGTACTTC	CASSYPGHNSYEQYF
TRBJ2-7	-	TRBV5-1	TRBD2	TGCGCCAGCAGCTTGGGCATAGCGGGAGGACCTTTCCCCATCGAGCAGTACTTC	CASSLGIAGGPFPIEQYF
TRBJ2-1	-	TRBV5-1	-	TGCGCCAGCAGCCCGCTGGTAGCGGATGAGCAGTTCTTC	CASSPLVADEQFF
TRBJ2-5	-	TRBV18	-	TGTGCCAGCTCACCTTTGGCAGCCCAAGAGACCCAGTACTTC	CASSPLAAQETQYF
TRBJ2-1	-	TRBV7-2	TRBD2	TGTGCCAGCAGCTCGCCCGGACTAGTAACTGAGCAGTTCTTC	CASSSPGLVTEQFF
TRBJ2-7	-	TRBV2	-	TGTGCCAGCAGTGCCTCCGGGGCCGGATACGAGCAGTACTTC	CASSASGAGYEQYF
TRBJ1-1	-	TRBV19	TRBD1	TGTGCCAGTAGTATAGCGAGGGGGCGAGCGAATGAAGCTTTCTTT	CASSIARGRANEAFF
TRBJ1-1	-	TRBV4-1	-	TGCGCCAGCAGTCGCCGCGGGGGGTCGAACACTGAAGCTTTCTTT	CASSRRGGSNTEAFF
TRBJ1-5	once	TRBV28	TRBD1	TGTGCCAGCCGGCCGACAGGGGTCTGGCAGCCCCAGCATTTT	CASRPTGVWQPQHF
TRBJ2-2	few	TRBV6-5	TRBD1	TGTGCCAGTTCCGGGACAGGGAAGGGCACCGGGGAGCTGTTTTTT	CASSGTGKGTGELFF
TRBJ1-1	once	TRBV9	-	TGTGCCAGCAGCGGTACTTCGGAAGGCAACACTGAAGCTTTCTTT	CASSGTSEGNTEAFF
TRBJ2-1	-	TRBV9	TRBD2	TGTGCCAGCAGCCCCGGACTAGCGGGAGTTCTAAATGAGCAGTTCTTC	CASSPGLAGVLNEQFF
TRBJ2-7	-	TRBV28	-	TGTGCCAGCAGTTCAGGACAGCTTCACATCTACGAGCAGTACTTC	CASSSGQLHIYEQYF
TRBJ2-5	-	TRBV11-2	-	TGTGCCAGCAGCTTAGCACTTCGGGACTCTACCCTTCAAGAGACCCAGTACTTC	CASSLALRDSTLQETQYF
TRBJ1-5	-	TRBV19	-	TGTGCCAGTAATGGGGGCAAACATCAGCCCCAGCATTTT	CASNGGKHQPQHF
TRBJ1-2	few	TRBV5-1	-	TGCGCCAGCAGCTCGACAGGCCTCGGGGGCTACACCTTC	CASSSTGLGGYTF
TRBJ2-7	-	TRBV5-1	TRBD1	TGCGCCAGCAGCTTGGCGGGACAGGCAATTTCCTACGAGCAGTACTTC	CASSLAGQAISYEQYF
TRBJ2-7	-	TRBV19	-	TGTGCCAGTAGTATTGGGATAGCCTACGAGCAGTACTTC	CASSIGIAYEQYF
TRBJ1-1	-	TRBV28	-	TGTGCCAGCAGCGGAGACAGATGGTCCACTGAAGCTTTCTTT	CASSGDRWSTEAFF
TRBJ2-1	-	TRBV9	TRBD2	TGTGCCAGCAGCGCGAGGGGACTAGCGGGAGGGAATGAGCAGTTCTTC	CASSARGLAGGNEQFF
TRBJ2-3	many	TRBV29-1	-	TGCAGCGTTGGGCGGGAACAGACAGATACGCAGTATTTT	CSVGREQTDTQYF
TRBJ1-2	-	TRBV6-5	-	TGTGCCAGCAGACCCCCGGGACGGTTACCCTACACCTTC	CASRPPGRLPYTF